This T cell receptor (beta chain) was identified in a study of shared clonotypes between healthy human individuals. Whole-study results and caveats: An expected dependence of interdonor clonotype sharing on sequencing depth was noted.

Naive-designated CD8 cells lacked CD45RO, were positively enriched for CCR7, and omitted terminally differentiated effector memory CD45RA+ cells. The repertoire was sequenced with immunoSEQ multiplex PCR; TCRdb's copy has only in-frame clones and lacks some. Of about 2.1 million clones listed, around 93% were seen once; the top ten hold 1.5% to 2%. As to this clone: The antigen remains undetermined.

J was trimmed by 3 bases and V by 0 bases; bases with no gene match: 8. The CDR3 consists of 18 residues. The germline V gene encodes CDR1 MGHRA and CDR2 YSYEKL. The sequenced material came from naive CD8+ T cells from PBMCs. The rearrangement uses TRBV4-1 and TRBJ1-5, with 10 bases fitting TRBD1. This receptor was taken from a man aged 18 to 30 in good health. Some clones in this sample may be carry-over from other donors' samples. The CDR3 nucleotides read TGCGCCAGCAGCCAAGAAACGGGGACAGGGGCGTCCAATCAGCCCCAGCATTTT. Amino acid sequence: CASSQETGTGASNQPQHF.